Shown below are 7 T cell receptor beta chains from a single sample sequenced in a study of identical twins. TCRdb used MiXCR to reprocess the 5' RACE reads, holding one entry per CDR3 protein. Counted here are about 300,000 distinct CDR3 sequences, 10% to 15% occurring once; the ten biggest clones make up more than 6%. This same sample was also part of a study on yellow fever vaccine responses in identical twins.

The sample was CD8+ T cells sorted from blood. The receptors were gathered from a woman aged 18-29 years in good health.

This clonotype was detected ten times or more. The CDR3 loop reads CASSQPRDSSYNEQFF. CDR3 nucleotides: TGCGCCAGCAGCCAGCCCCGGGACAGCAGCTACAATGAGCAGTTCTTC. The rearrangement uses TRBV4-1 and TRBJ2-1, with 7 bases matching TRBD1. After removal of 3 bases from V and 3 bases from J, the junction contained 8 bases not matched to a gene. Germline-derived CDR1 and CDR2 are MGHRA and YSYEKL. The CDR3 contains 16 residues.

The CDR3 protein is CASSRGSGSNQPQHF. The CDR3 nucleotides read TGTGCCAGCAGCCGGGGATCAGGTAGCAATCAGCCCCAGCATTTT. The V call is TRBV7-6, the J call TRBJ1-5; D gene uncertain. Germline lookup yields CDR1 SGHVS and CDR2 FNYEAQ. Trimming removed 5 bases from V and 0 bases from J, with 11 bases in between. CDR3 size: 15 residues. The full variable domain, with the rest looked up from reference TRBV7-6 and TRBJ1-5, is GAGVSQSPRYKVTKRGQDVALRCDPISGHVSLYWYRQALGQGPEFLTYFNYEAQQDKSGLPNDRFSAERPEGSISTLTIQRTEQRDSAMYRCASSRGSGSNQPQHFGDGTRLSIL.

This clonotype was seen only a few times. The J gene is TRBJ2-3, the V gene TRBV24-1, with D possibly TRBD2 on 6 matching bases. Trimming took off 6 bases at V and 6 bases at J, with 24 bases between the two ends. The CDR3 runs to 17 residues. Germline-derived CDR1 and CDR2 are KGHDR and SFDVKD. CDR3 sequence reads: CATSTLRSGLLGDTQYF. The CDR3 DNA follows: TGTGCCACCAGTACCCTGCGATCGGGACTTTTAGGTGATACGCAGTATTTT.

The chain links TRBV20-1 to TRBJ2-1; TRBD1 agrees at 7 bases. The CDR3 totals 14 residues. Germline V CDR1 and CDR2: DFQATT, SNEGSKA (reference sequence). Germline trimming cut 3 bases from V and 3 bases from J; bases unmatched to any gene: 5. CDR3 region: CSASDRVDYNEQFF. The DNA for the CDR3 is TGCAGTGCTAGCGACAGGGTGGACTACAATGAGCAGTTCTTC.

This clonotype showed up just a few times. The CDR3 nucleotides read TGCAGTGCTCGAGGGCGGGAGGTAGCCTACGAGCAGTACTTC. It encodes CSARGREVAYEQYF. The chain has TRBV20-1 and TRBJ2-7, with 8 bases identical to TRBD2. The CDR3 loop spans 14 amino acids. Germline-derived CDR1 and CDR2 are DFQATT and SNEGSKA (reference sequence). Trimming cost V 5 bases and J 2 bases; bases outside gene matches: 8.

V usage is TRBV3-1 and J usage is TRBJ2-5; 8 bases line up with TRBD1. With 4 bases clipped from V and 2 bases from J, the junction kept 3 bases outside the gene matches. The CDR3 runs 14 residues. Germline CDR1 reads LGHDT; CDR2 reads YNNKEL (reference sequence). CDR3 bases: TGTGCCAGCAGCCGACAGGGGCAACAAGAGACCCAGTACTTC. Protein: CASSRQGQQETQYF.

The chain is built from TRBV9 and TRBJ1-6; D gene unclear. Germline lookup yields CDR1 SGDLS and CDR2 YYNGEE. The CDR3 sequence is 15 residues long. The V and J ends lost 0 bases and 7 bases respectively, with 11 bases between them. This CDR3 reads CASSVGSGVNSPLHF. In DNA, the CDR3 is TGTGCCAGCAGCGTAGGCAGCGGGGTCAATTCACCCCTCCACTTT.